This T cell receptor beta chain was recorded in a study of blood T cell repertoires in COVID-19. Study-level information: T cells, B-cell-depleted T cells, or PBMCs supplied cDNA or gDNA.

Measured with immunoSEQ multiplex PCR; TCRdb has only the in-frame clones, and not every one. The sample has 140,000 or so clones, over 70% seen once. Participant reports of clinical history set cohort assignment. The study counted Cohort 3 donors as recovered given two negative PCRs, clearance, or symptom resolution. The origin of this receptor is a man between 60 and 70 years old who had recovered from COVID-19. What was sequenced was PBMCs or T cells enriched from blood (not recorded which).

CDR3 residues: CASSPQGANSPLHF. The CDR3 DNA reads as TGTGCCAGCAGTCCACAGGGGGCTAATTCACCCCTCCACTTT. The chain has TRBV7-8 and TRBJ1-6; the match to TRBD1 covers 9 bases. Germline V gene sequence: CDR1 SGHVS, CDR2 FQNEAQ. This CDR3 is 14 amino acids long. V was clipped by 6 bases and J by 6 bases; unmatched bases: 3.